These 26 T cell receptor beta chains originate from one sample sequenced in a study of T-cell memory formation after mild COVID-19. TCRdb analysed the 5' RACE reads with MiXCR anew, one entry per CDR3 protein. This sample yields under 250,000 distinct CDR3 sequences, of which over 15% are seen a single time; less than 2.5% belongs to the top ten. Sequencing was performed on PBMCs or a T cell subset sorted from them (not recorded which). These receptors were taken from an adult woman who had mild COVID-19 (a few samples of this study predate the infection). Cell type and time point are not known.

This clonotype was counted at least ten times. CDR3 loop: CASSSGTGSYEQYF. CDR3 in DNA: TGTGCCAGCAGCTCGGGGACAGGATCCTACGAGCAGTACTTC. The rearrangement joins TRBV11-2 to TRBJ2-7, with TRBD1 matching over 8 bases. J was trimmed by 1 base and V by 4 bases; bases with no gene match: 3. This CDR3 comprises 14 residues. The germline V gene has CDR1 SGHAT and CDR2 FQNNGV.

This CDR3 reads CASSLKREPQHF. DNA for the CDR3: TGTGCCAGCAGCTTGAAACGGGAGCCCCAGCATTTT. V is TRBV5-6 and J is TRBJ1-5; D remains unclear. CDR3 length equals 12 residues. V lost 1 base and J 8 bases, leaving 7 bases between the germline ends. The germline gives CDR1 SGHDT, CDR2 YYEEEE.

This clonotype was detected a few times. This chain links TRBV12-3 or TRBV12-4 with TRBJ1-6; the D gene is possibly TRBD1 (6 bases). V was shortened by 5 bases and J by 5 bases, with 10 bases between the two germline ends. The CDR3 has 14 amino acids. The CDR3 region has the DNA TGTGCCAGCAGTGAACAGGGACATAATTCACCCCTCCACTTT. It codes for CASSEQGHNSPLHF.

The gene calls are TRBV20-1 and TRBJ1-1, with D maybe TRBD1 (6 bases). Looked up from germline, CDR1 is DFQATT and CDR2 is SNEGSKA (reference sequence). Deletions cut 2 bases from V and 1 base from J, with 11 bases between. The CDR3 consists of 14 residues. The CDR3 sequence is CSARSGGKNTEAFF. The CDR3 nucleotides are TGCAGTGCTAGAAGCGGGGGCAAGAACACTGAAGCTTTCTTT.

The chain has TRBV5-1 and TRBJ1-1; D not certain. V lost 0 bases and J lost 11, with 14 bases in between. Per germline, CDR1 SGHRS and CDR2 YFSETQ. This CDR3 is 13 amino acids long. The CDR3 DNA reads TGCGCCAGCAGCTTGGAGGCAGGTCAGATGGCTTTCTTT. This sequence encodes CASSLEAGQMAFF.

This clonotype was detected many times. This chain connects TRBV20-1 to TRBJ1-3; D ambiguous. Trimming removed 1 base from V and 2 bases from J, with 6 bases in between. This CDR3 spans 13 amino acids. Germline CDR1 reads DFQATT; CDR2 reads SNEGSKA (reference sequence). The CDR3 region has the DNA TGCAGTGCTAGAGGAGGGACTGGAAACACCATATATTTT. Translated: CSARGGTGNTIYF.

By its share, this clonotype is medium-sized. The chain links TRBV29-1 to TRBJ1-6, with 10 bases matching TRBD1. The germline V gene has CDR1 SQVTM and CDR2 ANQGSEA. V gave up 3 bases and J gave up 15 bases; unmatched junction bases: 2. This CDR3 has 11 amino acids. The CDR3 DNA reads TGCAGCGTTGAGGGACAGGGGCACCTCCACTTT. It specifies CSVEGQGHLHF.

This clonotype has only a few counts. V is TRBV5-4 and J is TRBJ2-3; 8 nucleotides align to TRBD2. Trimming took 3 bases from V and 6 from J; bases not matched to a gene: 6. Germline CDR1 reads SGHNT; CDR2 reads YYREEE (reference sequence). There are 14 residues in the CDR3. This CDR3 reads CASSSPTSDDTQYF. CDR3 nucleotide sequence: TGTGCCAGCAGCTCCCCGACTAGCGACGATACGCAGTATTTT.

This clonotype was counted a few times. The chain recombines TRBV7-8 with TRBJ2-5, with D perhaps assigned TRBD1 or TRBD2 (6 bases each). V was trimmed by 10 bases and J by 3 bases, leaving 24 bases between them. This CDR3 has 16 amino acids. The germline V gene has CDR1 SGHVS and CDR2 FQNEAQ. The CDR3 nucleotides are TGTGCCACCCGGACTGGAGGGACACCACGAAAAGAGACCCAGTACTTC. Its protein is CATRTGGTPRKETQYF.

V and J are TRBV14 and TRBJ2-7; D uncertain. The CDR3 contains 14 residues. Germline CDR1 reads SGHDN; CDR2 reads FVKESK. Trimming took 1 base from V and 7 from J, leaving 14 bases between them. Here the CDR3 DNA reads TGTGCCAGCAGCCAAGCTCTCCATTTTGATGAGCAGTACTTC. Its protein product is CASSQALHFDEQYF.

The chain carries TRBV20-1 and TRBJ2-3; tentatively, D is TRBD2 (5 bases). CDR1 and CDR2 (germline): DFQATT, SNEGSKA (reference sequence). Trimming took 6 bases from V and 2 from J, leaving 12 bases between them. The CDR3 consists of 13 residues. The CDR3 DNA reads as TGCAGTGCCTCCGGGAATCCCACAGATACGCAGTATTTT. This encodes CSASGNPTDTQYF.

The genes are TRBV24-1 and TRBJ2-1; tentative D call: TRBD1 (6 bases). V was cut by 5 bases and J by 6 bases, with 22 bases left in between. Per the germline V gene, CDR1 is KGHDR and CDR2 is SFDVKD. The CDR3 extends over 17 amino acids. CDR3 region: CATSGVAGAGQRNEQFF. The CDR3 DNA follows: TGTGCCACCAGTGGAGTTGCAGGGGCCGGTCAGCGCAATGAGCAGTTCTTC.

The genes are TRBV27 and TRBJ1-1; D not resolved. V was cut by 10 bases and J by 9 bases, with 21 bases left in between. Germline CDR1 reads MNHEY; CDR2 reads SMNVEV (reference sequence). The CDR3 is 13 residues long. CDR3 residues: CATRPAPGAQAFF. The CDR3 DNA follows: TGTGCCACCCGACCCGCCCCAGGCGCCCAAGCTTTCTTT.

DNA for the CDR3: TGCAGCGTTGTTAGCCATGGAGCCAAAAACATTCAGTACTTC. Encoded protein: CSVVSHGAKNIQYF. V and J are TRBV29-1 and TRBJ2-4, with unresolved D. V was trimmed by 4 bases and J by 0 bases, leaving 10 bases between them. There are 14 residues in the CDR3. Germline CDR1 SQVTM, CDR2 ANQGSEA. The complete variable domain, with remaining parts taken from reference TRBV29-1 and TRBJ2-4, reads SAVISQKPSRDICQRGTSLTIQCQVDSQVTMMFWYRQQPGQSLTLIATANQGSEATYESGFVIDKFPISRPNLTFSTLTVSNMSPEDSSIYLCSVVSHGAKNIQYFGAGTRLSVL.

This clonotype occurred many times. This chain links TRBV5-1 with TRBJ2-6; 9 nucleotides agree with TRBD1. CDR3 length equals 17 residues. J lost 1 base, V lost 5 bases, and 7 bases had no gene match. Germline V CDR1 and CDR2: SGHRS, YFSETQ. As DNA, the CDR3 is TGCGCCAGCAGTTCCGGGACAGGGCCTTCTGGGGCCAACGTCCTGACTTTC. It encodes CASSSGTGPSGANVLTF. Full variable domain (remainder filled in from reference TRBV5-1 and TRBJ2-6): KAGVTQTPRYLIKTRGQQVTLSCSPISGHRSVSWYQQTPGQGLQFLFEYFSETQRNKGNFPGRFSGRQFSNSRSEMNVSTLELGDSALYLCASSSGTGPSGANVLTFGAGSRLTVL.

V and J are TRBV7-6 and TRBJ2-1, with D perhaps TRBD1 (5 bases). The CDR3 is 14 amino acids. Trimming removed 4 bases from V and 5 bases from J, with 12 bases in between. Germline values: CDR1 SGHVS, CDR2 FNYEAQ. This CDR3 reads CASSSMDTNNEQFF. The CDR3 DNA is TGTGCCAGCAGCTCGATGGACACGAACAATGAGCAGTTCTTC.

This clonotype was detected a few times. The chain uses TRBV7-3 and TRBJ2-1; TRBD1 might be the D (5 bases). The CDR3 contains 15 residues. Germline V CDR1 and CDR2: SGHTA, FQGTGA. Between the trimmed V and J ends, which lost 2 bases and 8 bases, there was a span of 16 bases. This CDR3 reads CASSLGWGRVDEQFF. CDR3 DNA: TGTGCCAGCAGCTTAGGCTGGGGCAGGGTGGATGAGCAGTTCTTC. Combining the CDR3 with reference TRBV7-3 and TRBJ2-1 gives the whole variable domain GAGVSQTPSNKVTEKGKYVELRCDPISGHTALYWYRQSLGQGPEFLIYFQGTGAADDSGLPNDRFFAVRPEGSVSTLKIQRTERGDSAVYLCASSLGWGRVDEQFFGPGTRLTVL.

This rearrangement joins TRBV7-9 to TRBJ1-2; 10 nucleotides match TRBD1. V lost 4 bases and J lost 6; bases outside the gene matches: 5. Germline V gene data show CDR1 as SEHNR and CDR2 as FQNEAQ (reference sequence). This CDR3 region has 14 residues. CDR3 sequence reads: CASSSPDRGNGYTF. The CDR3 bases are TGTGCCAGCAGCTCCCCGGACAGGGGGAATGGCTACACCTTC.

The rearrangement joins TRBV20-1 to TRBJ2-2, with 11 nucleotides matching TRBD1. CDR3 length: 14 residues. V was clipped by 4 bases and J by 6 bases; unmatched bases: 4. Germline V gives CDR1 DFQATT, CDR2 SNEGSKA (reference sequence). The CDR3 loop reads CSATPGQGAGELFF. The CDR3, as DNA: TGCAGTGCTACACCGGGACAGGGGGCCGGGGAGCTGTTTTTT.

This clonotype has a handful of counts. V is TRBV7-2 and J is TRBJ1-2, with D perhaps TRBD1 (5 bases). Germline CDR1 is SGHTA and CDR2 is FQGNSA. This CDR3 has 15 amino acids. V lost 5 bases to trimming and J lost 6 bases, with 19 bases between them. The CDR3 loop is CASSRRTARGNGYTF. The CDR3 bases are TGTGCCAGCAGCCGACGGACCGCCCGGGGCAATGGCTACACCTTC.

In this sample, this clonotype turned up a few times. The V call is TRBV4-2, the J call TRBJ2-3; 9 nucleotides line up with TRBD2. This CDR3 spans 16 amino acids. Germline V gene sequence: CDR1 LGHNA, CDR2 YNFKEQ. The ends lost 2 bases at V and 5 bases at J; junction bases unmatched: 8. The CDR3 loop reads CASSQSLAGDIDTQYF. The CDR3 DNA reads as TGTGCCAGCAGCCAATCCTTAGCGGGAGATATAGATACGCAGTATTTT.

This clonotype was seen a few times. CDR3 protein: CASRTVFSDTQYF. For the CDR3, the DNA is TGTGCCAGCAGGACAGTTTTTTCAGATACGCAGTATTTT. The chain uses TRBV6-2 or TRBV6-3 and TRBJ2-3; D is perhaps TRBD1 (5 bases). The germline V and J ends were trimmed by 6 bases and 4 bases, with 11 bases remaining between them. Germline V gene data show CDR1 as MNHEY and CDR2 as SVGEGT. CDR3 length: 13 residues.

This chain joins TRBV6-2 or TRBV6-3 and TRBJ2-1, with 7 bases that match TRBD2. V trimming: 10 bases; J trimming: 0 bases; junction bases outside the gene matches: 12. Looked up from germline, CDR1 is MNHEY and CDR2 is SVGEGT. The CDR3 totals 16 residues. CDR3 in DNA: TGTGCCACCTTTAAAGCAGGCGGGAGCTCCTACAATGAGCAGTTCTTC. This translates into CATFKAGGSSYNEQFF.

This clonotype has more than one count but fewer than ten. The J gene is TRBJ2-3, the V gene TRBV7-9, with unresolved D. V was pared by 4 bases and J by 0 bases, with 14 bases between. CDR1 and CDR2 from the germline V gene are SEHNR and FQNEAQ (reference sequence). The CDR3 sequence is 16 residues long. CDR3 in DNA: TGTGCCAGCAGCTCCCTTTCTTTGCGGAGCACAGATACGCAGTATTTT. Encoded protein: CASSSLSLRSTDTQYF.

J is TRBJ2-1 and V is TRBV11-1; 13 bases agree with TRBD2. This CDR3 has 15 residues. After removal of 5 bases from V and 7 bases from J, the junction contained 5 bases not matched to a gene. Germline assignment: CDR1 SGHAT and CDR2 FQDESV (reference sequence). CDR3 residues: CASSAGTSGKNEQFF. Here the CDR3 DNA reads TGTGCCAGCAGCGCAGGGACTAGCGGGAAGAATGAGCAGTTCTTC. The variable domain in full, with the rest retrieved from reference TRBV11-1 and TRBJ2-1, is EAEVAQSPRYKITEKSQAVAFWCDPISGHATLYWYRQILGQGPELLVQFQDESVVDDSQLPKDRFSAERLKGVDSTLKIQPAELGDSAMYLCASSAGTSGKNEQFFGPGTRLTVL.

The chain uses TRBV9 and TRBJ1-4, with 10 bases identical to TRBD1. V lost 5 bases and J lost 8; bases outside the gene matches: 9. The germline V gene has CDR1 SGDLS and CDR2 YYNGEE. The CDR3 has 15 residues. The CDR3 DNA follows: TGTGCCAGCAGTCCGACAGGGGGCCCCGGGGAAAAACTGTTTTTT. Translating gives CASSPTGGPGEKLFF.